The 28 T cell receptor beta chains below all came from one sample that was sequenced in a study of blood T cells in healthy people across ages. Through a sample-barcoded 5' primer and a J-beta primer mix, a second PCR was run for roughly 7 to 12 cycles. TCRdb ran MiXCR on the 5' RACE reads and lists one entry per CDR3 protein. The sample has 650,000 or so distinct CDR3 sequences, roughly half seen once; the top ten hold roughly 14%. The specimen was blood. The receptors here all came from a woman of 80 years or more in good health.

This clonotype was recorded a few times. The V gene is TRBV27, the J gene TRBJ1-1; D remains ambiguous. The CDR3 has 16 residues. Germline V lookup: CDR1 MNHEY, CDR2 SMNVEV (reference sequence). Trimming took 5 bases from V and 2 from J, leaving 18 bases between them. Here the CDR3 reads CASSPPKHQRNTEAFF. The CDR3 nucleotides are TGTGCCAGCAGTCCCCCCAAACACCAGAGAAACACTGAAGCTTTCTTT.

About this clonotype itself: A much larger clone lies a single base off, so this may be a read error. The J gene is TRBJ1-1, the V gene TRBV10-3, with D maybe TRBD1 (5 bases). Germline loops: CDR1 ENHRY, CDR2 SYGVKD. The CDR3 loop spans 13 amino acids. Here the CDR3 DNA reads TGTGCCATCAGGCAGGGATTGAACCCTGAAGCTTTCTTT. As protein: CAIRQGLNPEAFF.

The gene calls are TRBV6-5 and TRBJ2-5; TRBD1 matches at 7 bases. The CDR3 consists of 15 residues. The germline gives CDR1 MNHEY, CDR2 SVGAGI. V lost 8 bases to trimming and J lost 1 base; unmatched junction nucleotides: 10. The CDR3 nucleotides read TGTGCCAGCGGTTGGACAGGAGAAGGCCAAGAGACCCAGTACTTC. It is translated as CASGWTGEGQETQYF.

Worth noting for this clonotype: A junction boundary mismatches the germline segment, possibly from a read error. The chain combines TRBV7-6 with TRBJ2-4, with D possibly TRBD2 on 5 matching bases. Germline CDR1 reads SGHVS; CDR2 reads FNYEAQ. The CDR3 length is 13 residues. The CDR3 nucleotides read TGTGTCAGCAGCCAGCTGGGAGTTGGGGAGCAGTACTTC. Its protein product is CVSSQLGVGEQYF.

V gene TRBV28 combines with J gene TRBJ2-1, with D possibly being TRBD2 (5 bases). CDR3 size: 12 residues. Trimming removed 2 bases from V and 9 bases from J, with 8 bases in between. The germline V gene has CDR1 MDHEN and CDR2 SYDVKM. CDR3: CASSLGLCEQFF. The DNA of the CDR3 is TGTGCCAGCAGTTTAGGACTCTGTGAGCAGTTCTTC.

The chain has TRBV29-1 and TRBJ2-4, with D tentatively TRBD2 (6 bases). The assigned J gene may be wrong: the sequence end matches TRBJ2-7 better. This CDR3 spans 15 amino acids. Germline loops: CDR1 SQVTM, CDR2 ANQGSEA. CDR3 protein: CSVEEGTQRAYEQYF. The CDR3 DNA follows: TGCAGCGTTGAAGAAGGGACTCAAAGAGCCTACGAGCAGTACTTC.

On this clonotype: This could be a read error, since a much larger clone is one nucleotide away. The chain recombines TRBV4-1 with TRBJ2-5; 10 nucleotides align to TRBD1. Germline V gives CDR1 MGHRA, CDR2 YSYEKL. The CDR3 has 18 residues. DNA for the CDR3: TGCGTCAGCAGCCAAACACCACCGGGACAGGGGTTCGAAGAGACCCAGTACTTC. Its translation is CVSSQTPPGQGFEETQYF.

Comments on this clonotype: This may come from a read error, since a much larger clone is one base off. The V gene is TRBV5-1, the J gene TRBJ1-2, with D maybe TRBD1 (6 bases). Trimming took off 1 base at V and 8 bases at J, with 15 bases between the two ends. The CDR3 spans 14 residues. Germline V lookup: CDR1 SGHRS, CDR2 YFSETQ. CDR3 bases: TGCGCCAGCAGCTTGTGTGGACCCGACAGGGGCTACACCTTC. Its translation is CASSLCGPDRGYTF.

This chain joins TRBV2 and TRBJ2-7; D might be TRBD1 (5 bases). V shed 8 bases and J shed 6 bases, with 8 bases lying between them. Germline CDR1 is SNHLY and CDR2 is FYNNEI. The CDR3 has 10 residues. CDR3 bases: TGTGCCAGCTCCAGGGTCGAGCAGTACTTC. This translates into CASSRVEQYF.

This clonotype has a single count. V is TRBV5-1 and J is TRBJ2-5; 11 nucleotides agree with TRBD2. CDR1 and CDR2 (germline): SGHRS, YFSETQ. The CDR3 has 16 residues. After removal of 1 base from V and 0 bases from J, the junction contained 2 bases not matched to a gene. The CDR3: CASSLQTSGDQETQYF. In DNA form, the CDR3 reads TGCGCCAGCAGCTTGCAGACTAGCGGGGACCAAGAGACCCAGTACTTC. The variable domain in full, with the rest retrieved from reference TRBV5-1 and TRBJ2-5, is KAGVTQTPRYLIKTRGQQVTLSCSPISGHRSVSWYQQTPGQGLQFLFEYFSETQRNKGNFPGRFSGRQFSNSRSEMNVSTLELGDSALYLCASSLQTSGDQETQYFGPGTRLLVL.

Concerning this clonotype itself: The junction does not match germline at one end; this may be a read error. V usage is TRBV7-2 and J usage is TRBJ1-1, with D possibly matching TRBD1 (6 bases). Looked up from germline, CDR1 is SGHTA and CDR2 is FQGNSA. The CDR3 runs to 12 residues. CDR3 DNA: TGTGCCAGCAGTTTAGACCGGGGGCTCTCTTTCTTT. Its translation is CASSLDRGLSFF.

Worth noting for this clonotype: A read error may account for a junction end that differs from germline. The rearrangement uses TRBV7-2 and TRBJ2-1, with D perhaps TRBD1 or TRBD2 (7 bases each). This CDR3 has 18 residues. Germline V gene sequence: CDR1 SGHTA, CDR2 FQGNSA. The CDR3 sequence: CASSLGPPGRGPYNEQFF. The DNA of the CDR3 is TGTGCCAGCAGCTTAGGACCACCTGGGAGGGGGCCCTACAATGAGCAGTTCTTT.

As regards this clonotype: A junction boundary mismatches the germline segment, possibly from a read error. This sequence joins TRBV2 and TRBJ2-1; 10 nucleotides agree with TRBD2. Germline V gene lookup returns CDR1 SNHLY and CDR2 FYNNEI. The CDR3 is made up of 14 amino acids. This chain's CDR3 is CTSRSSGRIHEQFF. As DNA, the CDR3 is TGTACCAGCAGATCTAGCGGGAGAATCCATGAGCAGTTCTTC.

The V and J genes are TRBV7-6 and TRBJ1-5; D is uncertain. Trimming took 2 bases from V and 4 from J, leaving 6 bases between them. The CDR3 runs to 13 residues. From germline, CDR1 is SGHVS and CDR2 FNYEAQ. CDR3: CASSLLMNQPQHF. Written as DNA, the CDR3 is TGTGCCAGCAGCTTATTGATGAATCAGCCCCAGCATTTT.

This clonotype has at least ten counts. This chain links TRBV12-3 or TRBV12-4 with TRBJ2-7; no clear D gene. This CDR3 comprises 11 residues. V lost 6 bases and J 9 bases, leaving 12 bases between the germline ends. CDR3: CASSIQSGQYF. The CDR3 DNA reads as TGTGCCAGCAGCATCCAATCGGGGCAGTACTTC.

On this clonotype: A much larger clone sits a single nucleotide away, making a read error possible. The chain combines TRBV28 with TRBJ2-7; no reliable D call. The V end lost 2 bases, the J end lost 6 bases, and 8 bases lay between the germline ends. CDR3 length equals 12 residues. Per germline, CDR1 MDHEN and CDR2 SYDVKM. CDR3 loop: CASSLVRTEQYF. The CDR3 region has the DNA TGTGCCAGCAGTTTAGTGAGGACCGAGCAGTACTTC.

This chain uses TRBV29-1 with TRBJ2-1; maybe TRBD1 (6 bases). The V end was cut by 4 bases, the J end by 7 bases, with 17 bases between. This CDR3 region has 14 residues. Germline CDR1 SQVTM, CDR2 ANQGSEA. The CDR3 region is CSVVGQGIVNEQFF. CDR3 nucleotides: TGCAGCGTTGTCGGCCAGGGGATCGTTAATGAGCAGTTCTTC.

The J gene is TRBJ2-1, the V gene TRBV20-1; 8 nucleotides line up with TRBD2. Germline V gene data show CDR1 as DFQATT and CDR2 as SNEGSKA (reference sequence). Germline trimming cut 0 bases from V and 6 bases from J; bases unmatched to any gene: 10. This CDR3 has 16 residues. CDR3 coding DNA: TGCAGTGCTAGAGATCGGCGTAGCGGGAAGTTCAATGAGCAGTTCTTC. Translated: CSARDRRSGKFNEQFF.

CDR3 nucleotides: TGTGCCAGCAGCGTAGGGGCTAGCCAGACCTACGAGCAGTACTTC. Its translation is CASSVGASQTYEQYF. V gene TRBV9 combines with J gene TRBJ2-4, with TRBD2 as a possible D gene (5 bases). The DNA matches TRBJ2-7 better at its end, which makes the J call doubtful. The CDR3 consists of 15 residues. The germline V gene has CDR1 SGDLS and CDR2 YYNGEE.

For this clonotype: Being one base from a much bigger clone, this may be a read error. CDR3 protein: CAISKTGGRQETQYF. The CDR3 DNA sequence: TGTGCCATCTCGAAGACAGGGGGTCGGCAAGAGACCCAGTACTTC. The J gene is TRBJ2-5, the V gene TRBV18; 9 nucleotides line up with TRBD1. The trim removed 10 bases at V and 2 bases at J, leaving 11 bases unmatched. There are 15 residues in the CDR3. Germline loops: CDR1 KGHSH, CDR2 LQKENI.

V gene TRBV7-2 combines with J gene TRBJ1-5; D is uncertain. This CDR3 has 14 residues. Trimming shortened V by 2 bases and J by 6 bases, and 11 bases separated the two germline ends. Germline V gene data show CDR1 as SGHTA and CDR2 as FQGNSA. CDR3 protein: CASSLIAESQPQHF. Written as DNA, the CDR3 is TGTGCCAGCAGCTTAATCGCAGAAAGTCAGCCCCAGCATTTT.

The chain has TRBV28 and TRBJ2-7; maybe TRBD2 (5 bases). V was cut by 5 bases and J by 1 base, with 12 bases left in between. Germline CDR1 is MDHEN and CDR2 is SYDVKM. The length of the CDR3 is 14 residues. The CDR3 loop is CASSPGTWSYEQYF. In nucleotides, the CDR3 is TGTGCCAGCAGTCCGGGAACGTGGTCCTACGAGCAGTACTTC.

About this clonotype: This sequence may be a read error, since a much larger clone differs from it by one base. This sequence joins TRBV20-1 and TRBJ2-5, with 9 bases matching TRBD2. The germline V gene encodes CDR1 DFQATT and CDR2 SNEGSKA (reference sequence). The CDR3 has 14 residues. After removal of 2 bases from V and 11 bases from J, the junction contained 12 bases not matched to a gene. CDR3 coding DNA: TGCAGTGCTAGATTGGCGGGAGGGCCGAGGGGGCAGTACTTC. It translates to CSARLAGGPRGQYF.

This clonotype was counted at least ten times. The rearrangement joins TRBV10-3 to TRBJ2-3; 7 bases fit TRBD2. V was pared by 4 bases and J by 5 bases, with 12 bases of the junction left unmatched. Germline V CDR1 and CDR2: ENHRY, SYGVKD. This CDR3 comprises 16 residues. CDR3 nucleotides: TGTGCCATCAGTGGGGGACTACCCACCACCAGAGATACGCAGTATTTT. Amino acids: CAISGGLPTTRDTQYF.

The sample holds a few counts of this clonotype. Its ends do not fully match the called genes, so a read error is possible. V is TRBV7-3 and J is TRBJ2-2; 7 nucleotides align to TRBD1. Germline V gene lookup returns CDR1 SGHTA and CDR2 FQGTGA. This CDR3 has 14 residues. The CDR3 sequence: CASSLQGIVGELFF. The CDR3 DNA is TGTGCCAGTAGCTTACAGGGGATAGTCGGGGAGCTGTTTTTT.

The sample holds many counts of this clonotype. The V and J genes are TRBV7-3 and TRBJ2-3; D is unclear. The germline CDR1 and CDR2 sequences are SGHTA and FQGTGA. The CDR3 covers 15 residues. Deletions cut 5 bases from V and 5 bases from J, with 17 bases between. The CDR3 DNA reads TGTGCCAGCAGCCCCTCGGGTCCGCTGGTAGATACGCAGTATTTT. Translated, it gives CASSPSGPLVDTQYF.

This chain joins TRBV14 and TRBJ2-4; D unclear. Trimming took 4 bases from V and 5 from J, leaving 12 bases between them. The germline V gene has CDR1 SGHDN and CDR2 FVKESK. The CDR3 covers 14 residues. CDR3 sequence reads: CASSPSDIENIQYF. For the CDR3, the DNA is TGTGCCAGCAGCCCCTCAGACATCGAAAACATTCAGTACTTC.

This chain links TRBV6-1 with TRBJ2-1, with TRBD2 as a possible D gene (6 bases). Germline V gene lookup returns CDR1 MNHNS and CDR2 SASEGT. The V end lost 1 base, the J end lost 4 bases, and 11 bases lay between the germline ends. The CDR3 is 15 amino acids. The CDR3 region is CASSEEGGEYNEQFF. The CDR3 coding sequence is TGTGCCAGCAGTGAAGAAGGAGGGGAATACAATGAGCAGTTCTTC.